Shown below are 2 T cell receptor beta chains from a single sample sequenced in a study of cytomegalovirus exposure and HLA in healthy donors. A multiplex PCR was run with 60 Vbeta primers and 13 Jbeta primers. Clones were read by immunoSEQ multiplex PCR, and TCRdb kept only the in-frame ones, dropping some. This sample has fewer than 200,000 clones; about an eighth occur once, and the top ten carry more than 7%. Sequencing input: PBMCs. Receptors were obtained from a man aged 50 or older in good health and CMV-seropositive.

The chain combines TRBV29-1 with TRBJ1-5, with 12 bases that match TRBD1. The J segment lost 7 bases and the V segment lost 6 bases, leaving 4 bases of the junction unmatched. Germline-derived CDR1 and CDR2 are SQVTM and ANQGSEA. The CDR3 loop spans 13 amino acids. DNA for the CDR3: TGCAGCGTAGGGACAGGGGGCAGGCAGCCCCAGCATTTT. Its protein is CSVGTGGRQPQHF. Using reference TRBV29-1 and TRBJ1-5 for the parts outside the CDR3, the full variable domain is SAVISQKPSRDICQRGTSLTIQCQVDSQVTMMFWYRQQPGQSLTLIATANQGSEATYESGFVIDKFPISRPNLTFSTLTVSNMSPEDSSIYLCSVGTGGRQPQHFGDGTRLSIL.

This clone appeared a few times. The CDR3 region has the DNA TGTGCCAGCAGCTCGACAGTCAATCAGCCCCAGCATTTT. Translating it yields CASSSTVNQPQHF. J is TRBJ1-5 and V is TRBV7-9; D is perhaps TRBD1 (5 bases). V was pared by 4 bases and J by 3 bases, with 7 bases between. Germline V gene sequence: CDR1 SEHNR, CDR2 FQNEAQ (reference sequence). The CDR3 consists of 13 residues.